These T cell receptor beta chains were read from a single sample in a study of spatial heterogeneity in lung cancer. TCRdb analysed the 5' RACE reads with MiXCR anew, one entry per CDR3 protein. In the table there are tens of thousands of distinct CDR3 sequences, under 25% of which are singletons. The sequenced sample was PBMCs, obtained at surgery. The receptors shown here come from a male donor with early-stage non-small cell lung cancer. Both conserved end residues are part of each CDR3. The order of the fields is J gene, D gene, V gene, clone size, CDR3 protein, CDR3 DNA. A D gene is named only where the DNA matches it firmly. Rows give clone size only sometimes, using once, few, many, or a class for an expanded clone.

TRBJ1-1 - TRBV5-1 few CASSLEAGRNTEAFF TGCGCCAGCAGCTTGGAGGCAGGGCGGAACACTGAAGCTTTCTTT
TRBJ2-1 - TRBV20-1 - CSAASKSNEQFF TGCAGTGCTGCTAGCAAATCTAATGAGCAGTTCTTC
TRBJ1-5 - TRBV7-2 - CASSLNAGYQPQHF TGTGCCAGCAGCTTAAATGCAGGCTATCAGCCCCAGCATTTT
TRBJ2-1 - TRBV6-6 many CASSYSGRQNNEQFF TGTGCCAGCAGTTACTCAGGCAGGCAGAACAATGAGCAGTTCTTC
TRBJ2-5 TRBD2 TRBV4-1 many CASSQVPTSAETQYF TGCGCCAGCAGCCAAGTTCCGACTAGCGCTGAGACCCAGTACTTC
TRBJ2-7 - TRBV5-6 - CASSLGVRSRAEQYF TGTGCCAGCAGCTTGGGGGTCCGGTCGCGCGCCGAGCAGTACTTC
TRBJ2-1 TRBD2 TRBV5-1 few CASSQLAAPYNEQFF TGCGCCAGCAGCCAACTAGCGGCACCCTACAATGAGCAGTTCTTC
TRBJ1-1 - TRBV30 many CAWSRWEGRDEAFF TGTGCCTGGAGCCGGTGGGAGGGCCGGGATGAAGCTTTCTTT
TRBJ2-7 - TRBV29-1 many CSMRTAHEQYF TGCAGCATGAGGACAGCCCACGAGCAGTACTTC
TRBJ1-6 - TRBV6-5 - CASKTRGDNSPLHF TGTGCCAGCAAGACCAGGGGCGATAATTCACCCCTCCACTTT
TRBJ2-7 - TRBV7-9 - CASSLDMGEQYF TGTGCCAGCAGCTTAGATATGGGGGAGCAGTACTTC
TRBJ2-7 - TRBV6-6 few CASRRDKTYEQYF TGTGCCAGCAGGCGGGACAAGACCTACGAGCAGTACTTC
TRBJ2-5 - TRBV28 few CASSFTGIQETQYF TGTGCCAGCAGTTTCACAGGGATCCAAGAGACCCAGTACTTC
TRBJ1-1 - TRBV12-3/TRBV12-4 - CASSRMNTEAFF TGTGCCAGCAGCCGGATGAACACTGAAGCTTTCTTT
TRBJ2-1 - TRBV11-2 many CASSSSSSYNEQFF TGTGCCAGCAGTTCGTCTTCTTCCTACAATGAGCAGTTCTTC
TRBJ2-7 - TRBV6-5 few CASRPMGPYEQYF TGTGCCAGCAGACCCATGGGCCCCTACGAGCAGTACTTC
TRBJ1-2 TRBD1 TRBV20-1 - CSAPGTGGEGYTF TGCAGTGCCCCCGGGACAGGGGGCGAGGGCTACACCTTC
TRBJ2-1 - TRBV5-4 - CASSFRGEAYNEQFF TGTGCCAGCAGCTTTCGTGGGGAGGCCTACAATGAGCAGTTCTTC
TRBJ2-7 - TRBV27 - CASSLMGPYEQYF TGTGCCAGCAGTTTAATGGGCCCGTACGAGCAGTACTTC
TRBJ2-7 - TRBV7-8 - CASSLRPSYEQYF TGTGCCAGCAGCCTACGCCCCTCCTACGAGCAGTACTTC
TRBJ2-3 TRBD2 TRBV12-3/TRBV12-4 few CASSLVTGGGTDTQYF TGTGCCAGCAGTTTGGTAACCGGGGGGGGCACAGATACGCAGTATTTT
TRBJ2-1 - TRBV3-1 - CASSPRSRGDNEQFF TGTGCCAGCAGCCCCCGAAGCAGGGGGGACAATGAGCAGTTCTTC
TRBJ1-1 - TRBV4-3 many CASSLHRNTEAFF TGCGCCAGCAGCTTACACCGGAACACTGAAGCTTTCTTT
TRBJ1-1 - TRBV24-1 few CATDTRGLAEAFF TGTGCCACGGACACACGTGGGTTAGCTGAAGCTTTCTTT
TRBJ1-1 - TRBV5-1 many CASSLEEGKNTEAFF TGCGCCAGCAGCTTGGAGGAGGGAAAGAACACTGAAGCTTTCTTT
TRBJ2-3 - TRBV20-1 - CSARVPGSTDTQYF TGCAGTGCTAGAGTACCGGGGTCCACAGATACGCAGTATTTT
TRBJ2-1 - TRBV7-6 few CASSLAPGSHNEQFF TGTGCCAGCAGCTTAGCCCCGGGGTCCCACAATGAGCAGTTCTTC
TRBJ2-1 TRBD2 TRBV11-3 - CASSSVGRGDNEQFF TGTGCCAGCAGCTCCGTTGGGCGGGGGGACAATGAGCAGTTCTTC
TRBJ2-7 TRBD1 TRBV15 - CATSTSGGIYEQYF TGTGCCACCAGTACTTCAGGGGGTATCTACGAGCAGTACTTC
TRBJ2-2 - TRBV10-3 - CAIRDSGANTGELFF TGTGCCATCAGGGATAGCGGAGCGAACACCGGGGAGCTGTTTTTT
TRBJ2-7 - TRBV21-1 - CASSNIHEQYF TGTGCCAGCAGCAATATCCACGAGCAGTACTTC
TRBJ1-4 - TRBV7-6 once CASSAAGEKLFF TGTGCCAGCAGCGCGGCGGGGGAAAAACTGTTTTTT
TRBJ1-4 - TRBV2 - CASHWGRDEKLFF TGTGCCAGCCACTGGGGCAGGGATGAAAAACTGTTTTTT
TRBJ2-2 - TRBV11-3 few CASSFGGTDTGELFF TGTGCCAGCAGCTTCGGGGGCACAGACACCGGGGAGCTGTTTTTT
TRBJ1-5 - TRBV6-2/TRBV6-3 - CASSTGILGVQPQHF TGTGCCAGCAGCACAGGGATTTTGGGTGTTCAGCCCCAGCATTTT
TRBJ2-1 - TRBV7-9 - CASSPSKRLYNEQFF TGTGCCAGCAGCCCGAGTAAGCGGCTCTACAATGAGCAGTTCTTC
TRBJ2-7 TRBD2 TRBV5-6 few CASSLRLAGDYEQYF TGTGCCAGCAGCTTGAGACTAGCGGGAGACTACGAGCAGTACTTC
TRBJ1-1 TRBD1 TRBV11-2 few CASSLPGQGPKTEAFF TGTGCCAGCAGCCTGCCGGGACAGGGCCCCAAGACTGAAGCTTTCTTT
TRBJ2-1 TRBD1 TRBV5-1 - CASSLEGTDNEQFF TGCGCCAGCAGCTTGGAAGGGACAGACAATGAGCAGTTCTTC
TRBJ2-7 - TRBV18 - CASSPDGAYEQYF TGTGCCAGCTCACCGGACGGAGCCTACGAGCAGTACTTC